This is a list of T cell receptor beta chains from one sample in a study of cytomegalovirus exposure and HLA in healthy donors. The assay was immunoSEQ multiplex PCR, and TCRdb's table has in-frame clones only and misses some. The data show roughly 98,000 clones, roughly 70% seen once. The sample was PBMCs. All receptors come from a man in his fifties in good health and CMV-seronegative. The conserved cysteine and the conserved F or W are not part of the CDR3 here. Part of the rows lack a size; the others show once, few, many or a class for expanded clones.

v_call: TRBV28; clone_size: .; cdr3_aa: ASRGTGGGSPLH
v_call: TRBV28; clone_size: .; cdr3_aa: ASSLQTGANVLT
v_call: TRBV21-1; clone_size: .; cdr3_aa: ASSNLRTVYGYT
v_call: TRBV9; clone_size: few; cdr3_aa: ASSPSRGYTEAF
v_call: TRBV2; clone_size: .; cdr3_aa: ASSESRGINQPQH
v_call: TRBV28; clone_size: .; cdr3_aa: ASSGDGRDWTYEQY
v_call: TRBV25-1; clone_size: .; cdr3_aa: ASSGDFRGGETQY
v_call: TRBV16; clone_size: .; cdr3_aa: ASSQSGSDEQF
v_call: TRBV11-2; clone_size: .; cdr3_aa: ASSSGQEPSYEQY
v_call: TRBV2; clone_size: .; cdr3_aa: ASSHPPETALSYEQY
v_call: TRBV7-9; clone_size: once; cdr3_aa: ASSLIAGGNTGELF
v_call: TRBV5-6; clone_size: .; cdr3_aa: ASSPGPRTANYGYT
v_call: TRBV10-1; clone_size: .; cdr3_aa: ASSEFSTAEAF
v_call: TRBV15; clone_size: .; cdr3_aa: ATSRDRAGGSNEQF
v_call: TRBV29-1; clone_size: .; cdr3_aa: SVAPTGREQY
v_call: TRBV6-4; clone_size: .; cdr3_aa: ASHGSAEVGYDAKNIQY
v_call: TRBV7-3; clone_size: .; cdr3_aa: ASSLGQGRYEQY
v_call: TRBV28; clone_size: .; cdr3_aa: ASSFRTDYNSPLH
v_call: TRBV4-2; clone_size: .; cdr3_aa: ASSRLTRGFTDTQY
v_call: TRBV6-5; clone_size: .; cdr3_aa: ASSYSLRGLDYGYT
v_call: TRBV6-1; clone_size: .; cdr3_aa: ASSFGTGSEGYT
v_call: TRBV5-6; clone_size: .; cdr3_aa: ASSSPAEAF
v_call: TRBV2; clone_size: .; cdr3_aa: ASSRTSGGETQY
v_call: TRBV18; clone_size: .; cdr3_aa: ASSPRGPGGETEAF
v_call: TRBV2; clone_size: .; cdr3_aa: ASREGREFAYGYT
v_call: TRBV6-5; clone_size: few; cdr3_aa: ASSYSLAGGYEQY
v_call: TRBV11-2; clone_size: .; cdr3_aa: ASSSRGQGRTEAF
v_call: TRBV2; clone_size: .; cdr3_aa: ASSMSGTGRGNTEAF
v_call: TRBV7-2; clone_size: .; cdr3_aa: ASRQTGFYGYT
v_call: TRBV7-9; clone_size: .; cdr3_aa: ASKGDPNTEAF
v_call: TRBV2; clone_size: .; cdr3_aa: ASSRGANLDTQY
v_call: TRBV9; clone_size: .; cdr3_aa: ASSSRDSQYNEQF
v_call: TRBV28; clone_size: .; cdr3_aa: ASSQVGLNTEAF